Listed below are T cell receptor beta chains from one sample, sequenced in a study of cytomegalovirus exposure and HLA in healthy donors. Profiling relied on immunoSEQ multiplex PCR, and the TCRdb table lists in-frame clones only, not all of them. The table includes approximately 59,000 clones, approximately 74% detected once. The sample consisted of PBMCs. These receptor sequences come from a middle-aged man in good health and CMV-seropositive. CDR3s include the opening cysteine and the closing phenylalanine or tryptophan. The D gene is left open where the match is weak. A clone size is listed for some rows: how often the clone was seen (once, few, many), or a class if it is expanded.

V	size	D	J	DNA	CDR3
TRBV5-4	once	NA	TRBJ2-1	TGTGCCAGCAGCTTGGGGGCAGGGAGGCAATCTTACAATGAGCAGTTCTTC	CASSLGAGRQSYNEQFF
TRBV30	few	NA	TRBJ2-1	TGTGCCTGGAGGGACACCCAGAGTGACAATGAGCAGTTCTTC	CAWRDTQSDNEQFF
TRBV7-7	NA	TRBD1	TRBJ2-2	TGTGCTAGCAGCCCGGGACAGGGAGGGACCGGGGAGCTGTTTTTT	CASSPGQGGTGELFF
TRBV6-6	NA	TRBD1	TRBJ2-7	TGTGCCAGCCTACAGACAGGGGGCGCGGGCGAGCAGTACTTC	CASLQTGGAGEQYF
TRBV27	NA	NA	TRBJ2-3	TGTGCCAGCAGTTTAGAAGGCAGGGACACAGATACGCAGTATTTT	CASSLEGRDTDTQYF
TRBV6-5	medium-sized	TRBD1	TRBJ2-3	TGTGCCAGCCGATCCGACAGGGACGGCGCAGATACGCAGTATTTT	CASRSDRDGADTQYF
TRBV19	NA	TRBD1	TRBJ1-3	TGTGCCACCCGGGGACAGGGAAACACCATATATTTT	CATRGQGNTIYF
TRBV30	NA	TRBD1	TRBJ1-2	TGTGCCTGGACGGCAGGGGGCTCGGAGAACTATGGCTACACCTTC	CAWTAGGSENYGYTF
TRBV15	NA	TRBD2	TRBJ2-3	TGTGCCACCAGCAGTCCTGGCGGGGGGGCCTCCACAGATACGCAGTATTTT	CATSSPGGGASTDTQYF
TRBV6-5	NA	TRBD1	TRBJ1-3	TGTGCCAGCAGCTACTACAGGGGGCTTGGAAACACCATATATTTT	CASSYYRGLGNTIYF
TRBV19	NA	TRBD2	TRBJ2-5	TGTGCCAGTAGTCCGGGGGGTTTCTGGGAGACCCAGTACTTC	CASSPGGFWETQYF
TRBV6-5	NA	NA	TRBJ2-1	TGTGCCAGCAGTTACTCCAGGCAGCCAGATGAGCAGTTCTTC	CASSYSRQPDEQFF
TRBV5-1	NA	TRBD2	TRBJ2-7	TGCGCCAGCAGCGCCGGGACTAGAAGCGAGCAGTACTTC	CASSAGTRSEQYF
TRBV2	NA	TRBD2	TRBJ2-5	TGTGCCAGCAGCCCCCTAGCGGGGGGGCTGGAGACCCAGTACTTC	CASSPLAGGLETQYF
TRBV4-2	NA	TRBD1	TRBJ2-7	TGTGCCAGCAGCCAACACACCGGGACAGGGTCCTACGAGCAGTACTTC	CASSQHTGTGSYEQYF
TRBV5-4	NA	NA	TRBJ1-3	TGTGCCAGCAGCCATACAGCCCAGTCCACCATATATTTT	CASSHTAQSTIYF
TRBV29-1	NA	NA	TRBJ1-1	TGCAGCGTTGGCGGGGCAGGGAGGAACACTGAAGCTTTCTTT	CSVGGAGRNTEAFF
TRBV19	once	TRBD1	TRBJ2-2	TGTGCCAGTAGTACCAAACAGGGGTCTTCCACCGGGGAGCTGTTTTTT	CASSTKQGSSTGELFF
TRBV5-4	NA	NA	TRBJ1-2	TGTGCCAGCAGCCCCCCTTCCGGGTCTGCTGGCTACACCTTC	CASSPPSGSAGYTF
TRBV5-1	NA	TRBD1	TRBJ2-7	TGCGCCAGCAGCACCCCCGGACAGGAAATTTACGAGCAGTACTTC	CASSTPGQEIYEQYF
TRBV21-1	once	NA	TRBJ2-3	TGTGCCAGCGGGGGAAGGACAGGGGGCACAGATACGCAGTATTTT	CASGGRTGGTDTQYF
TRBV29-1	once	NA	TRBJ1-1	TGCAGCGTAGATAGGGGGGGGAACACTGAAGCTTTCTTT	CSVDRGGNTEAFF
TRBV5-4	NA	NA	TRBJ1-3	TGTGCCAGCAGCTTGGGCAGCTCTGGAAACACCATATATTTT	CASSLGSSGNTIYF
TRBV9	NA	TRBD1	TRBJ1-6	TGTGCCAGCAGCGCCAGACAGGGTACGGGTTCACCCCTCCACTTT	CASSARQGTGSPLHF